Below are 12 T cell receptor beta chains sequenced from a single sample in a study of T-cell reconstitution after alpha-beta-depleted transplantation in children. Unique molecular identifiers were used in preparing the TCRbeta library. TCRdb recomputed calls from the PCR reads with MiXCR, one row per CDR3 protein. The sample gives nearly 400,000 distinct CDR3 sequences, roughly 22% of which show up once; around 3.9% is in the top ten. The specimen was PBMCs from the stem cell graft donor, collected from the stem cell graft. The receptors come from a human donor who donated a stem cell graft to a child with acute myeloid leukemia.

This chain connects TRBV28 to TRBJ2-5, with a possible D match to TRBD2 (7 bases). The CDR3 is made up of 14 amino acids. Germline V gene data show CDR1 as MDHEN and CDR2 as SYDVKM. V was clipped by 5 bases and J by 5 bases, with 15 bases between them. CDR3 bases: TGTGCCAGCAGTGCCCCTAGGGGGGGGGAGACCCAGTACTTC. It yields the protein CASSAPRGGETQYF.

This clonotype has just a few counts. This chain connects TRBV20-1 to TRBJ2-7; 7 nucleotides match TRBD1. The CDR3 spans 14 residues. Germline lookup yields CDR1 DFQATT and CDR2 SNEGSKA (reference sequence). J lost 0 bases, V lost 3 bases, and 5 bases had no gene match. The CDR3 DNA reads TGCAGTGCTAGCGATAGGGACAGCTCCTACGAGCAGTACTTC. The encoded protein is CSASDRDSSYEQYF.

This clonotype was recorded a few times. This chain links TRBV6-2 or TRBV6-3 with TRBJ2-1; the D is unclear. V was pared by 2 bases and J by 0 bases, with 2 bases between. The CDR3 has 13 residues. Germline-derived CDR1 and CDR2 are MNHEY and SVGEGT. CDR3 nucleotides: TGTGCCAGCAGTTACCCCTCCTACAATGAGCAGTTCTTC. This sequence encodes CASSYPSYNEQFF.

At least ten counts were recorded for this clonotype. The J gene is TRBJ2-1, the V gene TRBV29-1, with D possibly being TRBD1 (5 bases). This CDR3 has 13 residues. Germline loops: CDR1 SQVTM, CDR2 ANQGSEA. V was cut by 8 bases and J by 12 bases, with 23 bases left in between. The CDR3 nucleotides are TGCAGCATTAAGGGGATCGTTGGGGTCCCGCAGTTCTTC. The encoded protein is CSIKGIVGVPQFF.

This chain joins TRBV29-1 and TRBJ2-1; D is ambiguous. This CDR3 is 13 amino acids long. The ends were cut back, 3 bases at V and 1 base at J, with 7 bases in the middle. The germline V gene has CDR1 SQVTM and CDR2 ANQGSEA. The DNA of the CDR3 is TGCAGCGTTGAGGAGACATCCTACAATGAGCAGTTCTTC. It is translated as CSVEETSYNEQFF.

A note on this clonotype: One end of the junction is discordant with germline, which a read error may explain. This chain links TRBV20-1 with TRBJ1-1; D might be TRBD1 (6 bases). The CDR3 has 17 residues. Germline-derived CDR1 and CDR2 are DFQATT and SNEGSKA (reference sequence). CDR3: CCALEIGGQTMNTEAFF. DNA for the CDR3: TGCTGTGCCCTAGAGATAGGGGGACAAACCATGAACACTGAAGCTTTCTTT.

The chain recombines TRBV11-3 with TRBJ2-2, with no clear D. From germline, CDR1 is SGHNT and CDR2 YENEEA. This CDR3 spans 15 amino acids. Trimming shortened V by 2 bases and J by 4 bases, and 11 bases separated the two germline ends. This CDR3 reads CASSLTSLLTGELFF. DNA of the CDR3: TGTGCCAGCAGCTTAACGTCCCTACTCACCGGGGAGCTGTTTTTT. Together with reference TRBV11-3 and TRBJ2-2, the CDR3 gives the full variable domain: EAGVVQSPRYKIIEKKQPVAFWCNPISGHNTLYWYLQNLGQGPELLIRYENEEAVDDSQLPKDRFSAERLKGVDSTLKIQPAELGDSAVYLCASSLTSLLTGELFFGEGSRLTVL.

At least ten counts were recorded for this clonotype. This chain joins TRBV29-1 and TRBJ1-1; D is perhaps TRBD1 (5 bases). Germline CDR1 and CDR2: SQVTM and ANQGSEA. CDR3 size: 16 residues. V shed 1 base and J shed 4 bases, with 19 bases lying between them. CDR3 sequence reads: CSVEVRAGRLRTEAFF. CDR3 in DNA: TGCAGCGTTGAAGTGCGGGCAGGGAGGTTACGCACTGAAGCTTTCTTT.

This clonotype appeared a few times. The chain recombines TRBV7-2 with TRBJ2-7; D is possibly TRBD2 (5 bases). Looked up from germline, CDR1 is SGHTA and CDR2 is FQGNSA. Trimming left V 5 bases short and J 6 bases short, with 26 bases between. The length of the CDR3 is 17 residues. DNA of the CDR3: TGTGCCAGCAGCCAGTCTTCAGCGTTGGGAGCGGCCCGCGAGCAGTACTTC. Translated, it gives CASSQSSALGAAREQYF.

This clonotype occurred many times. CDR3 coding DNA: TGTGCCAGCAGCCAGTCAGCCACCGGGGAGCTGTTTTTT. It encodes CASSQSATGELFF. This chain uses TRBV7-6 with TRBJ2-2, with D hard to call. The CDR3 is 13 residues long. V lost 5 bases and J 4 bases, leaving 8 bases between the germline ends. Germline assignment: CDR1 SGHVS and CDR2 FNYEAQ.

This chain uses TRBV6-1 with TRBJ2-7, with 8 positions matching TRBD2. Unmatched junction bases numbered 8, after V lost 5 bases and J lost 5 bases. The CDR3 has 14 amino acids. From germline, CDR1 is MNHNS and CDR2 SASEGT. DNA of the CDR3: TGTGCCAGCAGTCCCCCGGGAGGGGAAGACGAGCAGTACTTC. This sequence encodes CASSPPGGEDEQYF.

This clonotype was found a few times. V is TRBV12-3 or TRBV12-4 and J is TRBJ1-4, with D maybe TRBD1 (5 bases). V gave up 5 bases and J gave up 3 bases, with 13 bases separating them. This CDR3 spans 15 amino acids. DNA for the CDR3: TGTGCCAGCAGTAAGGGGCTCCTCGCTAATGAAAAACTGTTTTTT. Amino acids: CASSKGLLANEKLFF.